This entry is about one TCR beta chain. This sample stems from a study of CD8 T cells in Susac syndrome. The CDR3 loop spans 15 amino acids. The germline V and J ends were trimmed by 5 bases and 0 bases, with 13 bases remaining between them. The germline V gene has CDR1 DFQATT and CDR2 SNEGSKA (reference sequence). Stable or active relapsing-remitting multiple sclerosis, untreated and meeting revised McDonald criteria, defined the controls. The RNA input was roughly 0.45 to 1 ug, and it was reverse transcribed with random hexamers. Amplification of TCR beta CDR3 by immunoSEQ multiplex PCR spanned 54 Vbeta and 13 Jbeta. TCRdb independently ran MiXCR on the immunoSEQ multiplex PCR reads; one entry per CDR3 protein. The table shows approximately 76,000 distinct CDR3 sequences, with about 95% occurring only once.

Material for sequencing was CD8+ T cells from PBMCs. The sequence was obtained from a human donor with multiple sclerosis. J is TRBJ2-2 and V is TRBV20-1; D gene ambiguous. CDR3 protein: CSAYDLLSNTGELFF. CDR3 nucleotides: TGCAGTGCTTACGATCTGCTCTCGAACACCGGGGAGCTGTTTTTT.